The 17 T cell receptor beta chains below come from one sample, sequenced in a study of OX40 agonist ivuxolimab in advanced cancers. Sequencing was performed with immunoSEQ multiplex PCR; in TCRdb, only in-frame clones are kept and a portion is missing. The table lists some 25,000 clones, approximately 78% of them singletons. This specimen was CD4+ or CD8+ T cells sorted from blood, taken in a trial of the OX40 agonist ivuxolimab. The source is an adult with an advanced solid tumor such as melanoma, head and neck, liver or kidney cancer.

The chain carries TRBV19 and TRBJ1-6; D ambiguous. Germline lookup yields CDR1 LNHDA and CDR2 SQIVND (reference sequence). This CDR3 has 16 amino acids. V was trimmed by 6 bases and J by 0 bases, leaving 12 bases between them. CDR3 loop: CASREQPRSYNSPLHF. Here the CDR3 DNA reads TGTGCCAGTAGAGAACAGCCCCGCTCCTATAATTCACCCCTCCACTTT.

Comment on this clone: Other DNA sequences in this specimen translate into the identical CDR3. This sequence joins TRBV27 and TRBJ2-5; D possibly corresponds to TRBD1 (6 bases). The CDR3 length is 19 residues. Per the germline V gene, CDR1 is MNHEY and CDR2 is SMNVEV (reference sequence). V was shortened by 3 bases and J by 5 bases, with 28 bases between the two germline ends. Here the CDR3 reads CASSFSQLLHRAGFETQYF. For the CDR3, the DNA is TGTGCCAGCAGTTTTTCCCAATTACTGCACAGGGCTGGTTTCGAGACCCAGTACTTC.

This chain joins TRBV15 and TRBJ1-4; 9 nucleotides agree with TRBD1. V lost 3 bases to trimming and J lost 8 bases; unmatched junction nucleotides: 4. There are 14 residues in the CDR3. The germline V gene has CDR1 LNHNV and CDR2 YYDKDF (reference sequence). CDR3 coding DNA: TGTGCCACCAGCAGGGACAGGGGATGGGAAAAACTGTTTTTT. It is translated as CATSRDRGWEKLFF.

This chain links TRBV5-4 with TRBJ1-1; perhaps TRBD1 as D (5 bases). V gave up 0 bases and J gave up 4 bases, with 10 bases separating them. CDR1 and CDR2 from the germline V gene are SGHNT and YYREEE (reference sequence). The CDR3 is made up of 14 amino acids. DNA for the CDR3: TGTGCCAGCAGCTTGGTGGGGGAGGGCACTGAAGCTTTCTTT. Translated: CASSLVGEGTEAFF.

The V and J genes are TRBV6-6 and TRBJ2-3; TRBD2 might be the D (6 bases). CDR1 MNHNY and CDR2 SVGAGI come from the germline V gene (reference sequence). Trimming removed 0 bases from V and 2 bases from J, with 9 bases in between. This CDR3 has 15 residues. The CDR3: CASSYSAGFTDTQYF. As DNA, the CDR3 is TGTGCCAGCAGTTACTCGGCGGGGTTCACAGATACGCAGTATTTT.

On this clone itself: A read error may account for a junction end that differs from germline. This chain links TRBV5-6 with TRBJ1-1, with D possibly TRBD1 on 6 matching bases. Germline assignment: CDR1 SGHDT and CDR2 YYEEEE. The CDR3 covers 14 residues. The CDR3 sequence is CASSLDSRGTEAFF. The CDR3 region has the DNA TGTGCCAGCAGTTTGGACAGCCGGGGCACTGAAGCTTTCTTT.

This clone qualifies as medium-sized. The V and J genes are TRBV2 and TRBJ2-2; D is uncertain. The CDR3 loop spans 13 amino acids. Trimming removed 2 bases from V and 4 bases from J, with 5 bases in between. Per the germline V gene, CDR1 is SNHLY and CDR2 is FYNNEI. The CDR3 here is CASSEQSTGELFF. The CDR3 DNA reads as TGTGCCAGCAGTGAACAGTCCACCGGGGAGCTGTTTTTT.

This chain links TRBV6-1 with TRBJ2-5, with 8 bases matching TRBD1. The J call may be mistaken, given a closer DNA end match to TRBJ2-7. This CDR3 has 13 residues. CDR1 is MNHNS, CDR2 SASEGT, per germline. The CDR3 coding sequence is TGTGCCAGCAGCGAACAGGGGGACTACGAGCAGTACTTC. This sequence encodes CASSEQGDYEQYF.

The rearrangement uses TRBV6-5 and TRBJ2-5; D not certain. Trimming took 0 bases from V and 4 from J, leaving 15 bases between them. The length of the CDR3 is 16 residues. Germline values: CDR1 MNHEY, CDR2 SVGAGI. The CDR3 DNA reads TGTGCCAGCAGTTACTCGATTTCTAGTCGTGGAGAGACCCAGTACTTC. This gives the protein CASSYSISSRGETQYF.

V is TRBV29-1 and J is TRBJ1-1; D gene uncertain. Germline V gene lookup returns CDR1 SQVTM and CDR2 ANQGSEA. Trimming cost V 5 bases and J 0 bases, with 16 bases left between them. The CDR3 is 15 amino acids. CDR3 sequence reads: CSVRTGPAMNTEAFF. The CDR3 DNA reads TGCAGCGTTAGAACCGGCCCAGCGATGAACACTGAAGCTTTCTTT. Drawing the rest from reference TRBV29-1 and TRBJ1-1, the complete variable domain is SAVISQKPSRDICQRGTSLTIQCQVDSQVTMMFWYRQQPGQSLTLIATANQGSEATYESGFVIDKFPISRPNLTFSTLTVSNMSPEDSSIYLCSVRTGPAMNTEAFFGQGTRLTVV.

The chain links TRBV27 to TRBJ2-7; 10 positions agree with TRBD1. The CDR3 contains 16 residues. Unmatched junction bases numbered 8, after V lost 4 bases and J lost 2 bases. Germline V gene data show CDR1 as MNHEY and CDR2 as SMNVEV (reference sequence). This chain's CDR3 is CASSYTGQGKTYEQYF. CDR3 DNA: TGTGCCAGCAGTTACACGGGACAGGGGAAAACCTACGAGCAGTACTTC.

A single count supports this clone. The chain is built from TRBV25-1 and TRBJ2-5, with TRBD2 identical over 13 bases. The J segment lost 5 bases and the V segment lost 5 bases, leaving 5 bases of the junction unmatched. Germline lookup yields CDR1 MGHDK and CDR2 SYGVNS. The CDR3 length is 15 residues. The CDR3 bases are TGTGCCAGCAGTAGGACTAGCGGGAGTTTGGAGACCCAGTACTTC. Translated: CASSRTSGSLETQYF.

This chain links TRBV6-6 with TRBJ2-7; D is possibly TRBD2 (5 bases). The CDR3 covers 13 residues. The V end was cut by 8 bases, the J end by 6 bases, with 17 bases between. Germline lookup yields CDR1 MNHNY and CDR2 SVGAGI (reference sequence). DNA of the CDR3: TGTGCCAGCCTCCGTGGTGAGGGCGGCGAGCAGTACTTC. Translation gives CASLRGEGGEQYF.

The V call is TRBV4-3, the J call TRBJ1-3; D gene ambiguous. CDR3 length equals 17 residues. Per germline, CDR1 LGHNA and CDR2 YSLEER. Trimming left V 0 bases short and J 0 bases short, with 12 bases between. This chain's CDR3 is CASSQDLLRVSGNTIYF. CDR3 coding DNA: TGCGCCAGCAGCCAAGATCTCTTGCGGGTCTCTGGAAACACCATATATTTT.

This clone has only a few counts. This chain links TRBV4-1 with TRBJ1-2; D is ambiguous. The CDR3 is 14 residues long. Germline assignment: CDR1 MGHRA and CDR2 YSYEKL. The germline V and J ends were trimmed by 4 bases and 3 bases, with 12 bases remaining between them. CDR3 bases: TGCGCCAGCAGCCCTGAGACCCACTACTATGGCTACACCTTC. Residues: CASSPETHYYGYTF.

The J gene is TRBJ2-5, the V gene TRBV2; D is uncertain. Germline V CDR1 and CDR2: SNHLY, FYNNEI. This CDR3 is 10 amino acids long. Trimming cost V 4 bases and J 7 bases, with 4 bases left between them. CDR3 sequence (DNA): TGTGCCAGCAGTGTGCGGACCCAGTACTTC. Translating gives CASSVRTQYF.

The chain carries TRBV6-6 and TRBJ1-3; D remains unclear. The germline CDR1 and CDR2 sequences are MNHNY and SVGAGI (reference sequence). This CDR3 has 13 amino acids. Trimming took 6 bases from V and 0 from J, leaving 6 bases between them. The DNA of the CDR3 is TGTGCCAGCAGCTCAAGCTCTGGAAACACCATATATTTT. It codes for CASSSSSGNTIYF.